The rows below give T cell receptor beta chains drawn from one sample of a study of beta chain features in type 1 diabetes. Assay: immunoSEQ multiplex PCR; the TCRdb copy retains only in-frame clones and omits some. This table holds hundreds of thousands of clones, 30% found once. Sequencing input: naive CD4+ T cells from blood. The source is a man younger than 30 in good health. CDR3s leave out the opening cysteine and the closing phenylalanine or tryptophan. The D gene is left open where the match is weak.

j_gene: TRBJ2-7; v_gene: TRBV4-1; len: 13; d_gene: -; CDR3aa: ASSQAATDAYEQY
j_gene: TRBJ1-5; v_gene: TRBV23-1; len: 11; d_gene: -; CDR3aa: ASPQNSNQPQH
j_gene: TRBJ2-2; v_gene: TRBV5-1; len: 13; d_gene: TRBD2; CDR3aa: ASSFGLAGTGELF
j_gene: TRBJ2-3; v_gene: TRBV7-9; len: 13; d_gene: -; CDR3aa: ASSLSSGSTDTQY
j_gene: TRBJ2-3; v_gene: TRBV6-1; len: 11; d_gene: -; CDR3aa: ATRDRSTDTQY
j_gene: TRBJ2-3; v_gene: TRBV7-9; len: 13; d_gene: TRBD1; CDR3aa: ASSLGTEVTDTQY
j_gene: TRBJ2-5; v_gene: TRBV9; len: 14; d_gene: TRBD2; CDR3aa: ASSAGLAGVGETQY
j_gene: TRBJ2-3; v_gene: TRBV7-9; len: 12; d_gene: TRBD2; CDR3aa: ASSFGGSPDTQY
j_gene: TRBJ2-7; v_gene: TRBV5-1; len: 14; d_gene: -; CDR3aa: ASSLVAGGGNYEQY
j_gene: TRBJ1-6; v_gene: TRBV15; len: 10; d_gene: -; CDR3aa: ATSREQSPLH
j_gene: TRBJ1-2; v_gene: TRBV30; len: 10; d_gene: TRBD1; CDR3aa: AWRQGVSGYT
j_gene: TRBJ1-2; v_gene: TRBV25-1; len: 10; d_gene: -; CDR3aa: ASRQGNYGYT
j_gene: TRBJ2-7; v_gene: TRBV30; len: 12; d_gene: TRBD1; CDR3aa: AWSAYRGSYEQY
j_gene: TRBJ2-7; v_gene: TRBV4-3; len: 14; d_gene: TRBD2; CDR3aa: ASSQDLGREGYEQY
j_gene: TRBJ2-5; v_gene: TRBV6-5; len: 11; d_gene: -; CDR3aa: ASSYPGLETQY
j_gene: TRBJ2-1; v_gene: TRBV7-2; len: 12; d_gene: -; CDR3aa: ASSLLGAYNEQF
j_gene: TRBJ2-7; v_gene: TRBV30; len: 12; d_gene: -; CDR3aa: AWSSTGTSYEQY
j_gene: TRBJ1-1; v_gene: TRBV29-1; len: 11; d_gene: -; CDR3aa: SVGQGPNTEAF
j_gene: TRBJ2-6; v_gene: TRBV15; len: 16; d_gene: TRBD2; CDR3aa: ATSRDSGGGPGANVLT
j_gene: TRBJ1-5; v_gene: TRBV2; len: 12; d_gene: TRBD1; CDR3aa: ASREGQSGQPQH
j_gene: TRBJ1-1; v_gene: TRBV25-1; len: 11; d_gene: -; CDR3aa: ASSAQVNTEAF
j_gene: TRBJ2-3; v_gene: TRBV10-3; len: 11; d_gene: TRBD1; CDR3aa: ATTTGGTDTQY